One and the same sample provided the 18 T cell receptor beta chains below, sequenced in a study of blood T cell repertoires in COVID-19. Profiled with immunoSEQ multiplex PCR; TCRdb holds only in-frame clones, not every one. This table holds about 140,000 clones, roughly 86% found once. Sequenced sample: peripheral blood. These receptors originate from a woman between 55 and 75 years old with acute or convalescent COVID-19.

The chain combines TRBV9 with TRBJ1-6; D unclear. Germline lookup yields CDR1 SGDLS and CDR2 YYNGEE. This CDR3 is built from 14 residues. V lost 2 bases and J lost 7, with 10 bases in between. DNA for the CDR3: TGTGCCAGCAGCGTGCAACACATCAATTCACCCCTCCACTTT. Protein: CASSVQHINSPLHF.

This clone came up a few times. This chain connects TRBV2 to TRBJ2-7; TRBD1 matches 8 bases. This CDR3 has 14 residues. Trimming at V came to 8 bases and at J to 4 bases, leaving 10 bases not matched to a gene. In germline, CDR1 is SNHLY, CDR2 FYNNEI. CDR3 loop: CASGQTDREYEQYF. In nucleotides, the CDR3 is TGTGCCAGCGGTCAGACGGACAGGGAGTACGAGCAGTACTTC. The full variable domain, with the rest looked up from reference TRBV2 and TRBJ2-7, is EPEVTQTPSHQVTQMGQEVILRCVPISNHLYFYWYRQILGQKVEFLVSFYNNEISEKSEIFDDQFSVERPDGSNFTLKIRSTKLEDSAMYFCASGQTDREYEQYFGPGTRLTVT.

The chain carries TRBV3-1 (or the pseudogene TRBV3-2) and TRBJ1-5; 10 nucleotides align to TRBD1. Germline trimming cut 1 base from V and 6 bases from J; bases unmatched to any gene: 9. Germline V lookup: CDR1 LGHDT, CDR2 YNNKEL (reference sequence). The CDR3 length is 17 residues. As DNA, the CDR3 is TGTGCCAGCAGCCAAGGAGTCGACAGGGGGCGGGGTCAGCCCCAGCATTTT. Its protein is CASSQGVDRGRGQPQHF.

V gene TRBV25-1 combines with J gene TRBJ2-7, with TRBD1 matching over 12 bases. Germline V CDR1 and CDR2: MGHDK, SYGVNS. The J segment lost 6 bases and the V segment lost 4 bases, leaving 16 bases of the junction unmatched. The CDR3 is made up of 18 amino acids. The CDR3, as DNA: TGTGCCAGCAGTGGGGCCCTCGGGACAGGGGGCGCGGGAGTCGAGCAGTACTTC. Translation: CASSGALGTGGAGVEQYF.

The CDR3 DNA follows: TGTGCCAGCAGCCCTACGAGGGTGAGTGAAGCTTTCTTT. This translates into CASSPTRVSEAFF. The chain employs TRBV5-4 and TRBJ1-1, with D unresolved. In germline, CDR1 is SGHNT, CDR2 YYREEE (reference sequence). The CDR3 has 13 residues. Trimming removed 4 bases from V and 7 bases from J, with 14 bases in between.

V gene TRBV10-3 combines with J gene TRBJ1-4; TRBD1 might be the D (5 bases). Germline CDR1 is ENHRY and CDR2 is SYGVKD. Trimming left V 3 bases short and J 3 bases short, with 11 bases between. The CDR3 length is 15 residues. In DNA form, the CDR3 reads TGTGCCATCAGTGATCGGGGGGGGTCTAATGAAAAACTGTTTTTT. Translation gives CAISDRGGSNEKLFF.

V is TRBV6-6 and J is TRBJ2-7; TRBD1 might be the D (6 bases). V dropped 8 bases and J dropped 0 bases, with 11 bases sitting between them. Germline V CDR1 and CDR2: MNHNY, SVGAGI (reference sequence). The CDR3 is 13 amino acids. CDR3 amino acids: CASVRDTSYEQYF. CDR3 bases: TGTGCCAGCGTTCGGGACACCTCCTACGAGCAGTACTTC.

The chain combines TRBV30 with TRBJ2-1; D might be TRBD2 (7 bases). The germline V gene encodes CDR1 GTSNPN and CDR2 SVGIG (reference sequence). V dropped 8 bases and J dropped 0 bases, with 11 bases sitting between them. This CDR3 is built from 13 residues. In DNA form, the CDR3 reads TGTGCCGGTAGGGGGGGCTCCTACAATGAGCAGTTCTTC. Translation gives CAGRGGSYNEQFF.

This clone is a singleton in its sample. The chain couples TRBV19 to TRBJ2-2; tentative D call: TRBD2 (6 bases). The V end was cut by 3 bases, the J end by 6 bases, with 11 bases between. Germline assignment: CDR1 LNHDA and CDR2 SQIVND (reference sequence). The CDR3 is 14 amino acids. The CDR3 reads CASSILEGAGELFF. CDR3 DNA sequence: TGTGCCAGTAGTATTTTGGAGGGTGCCGGGGAGCTGTTTTTT.

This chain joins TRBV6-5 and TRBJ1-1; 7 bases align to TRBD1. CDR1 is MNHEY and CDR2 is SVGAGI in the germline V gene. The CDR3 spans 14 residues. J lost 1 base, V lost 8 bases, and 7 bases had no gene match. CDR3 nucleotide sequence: TGTGCCAGCGCCCCCAGGGGGGAGAACACTGAAGCTTTCTTT. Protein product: CASAPRGENTEAFF.

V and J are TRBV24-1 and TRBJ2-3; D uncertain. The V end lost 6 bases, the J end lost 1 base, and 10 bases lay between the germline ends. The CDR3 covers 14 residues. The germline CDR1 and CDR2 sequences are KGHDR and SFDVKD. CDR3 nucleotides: TGTGCCACCAGTAGTAGTCGGGGCACAGATACGCAGTATTTT. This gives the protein CATSSSRGTDTQYF.

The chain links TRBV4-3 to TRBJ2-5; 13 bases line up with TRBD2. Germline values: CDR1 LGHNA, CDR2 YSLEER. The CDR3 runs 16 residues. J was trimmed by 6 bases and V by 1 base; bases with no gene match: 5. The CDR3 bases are TGCGCCAGCAGCCAAGCAACTAGCGGGGGGGCCAAGACCCAGTACTTC. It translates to CASSQATSGGAKTQYF.

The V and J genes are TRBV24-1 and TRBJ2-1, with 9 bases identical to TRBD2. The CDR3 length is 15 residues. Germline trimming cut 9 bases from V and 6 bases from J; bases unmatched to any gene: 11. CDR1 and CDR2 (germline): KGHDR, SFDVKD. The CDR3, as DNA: TGTGCCACCTTCCATAGGACTAGCGCGGGCAATGAGCAGTTCTTC. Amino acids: CATFHRTSAGNEQFF.

CDR3 bases: TGTGCCAGCAGACCCAACCAGGGGAACCCTGGAAACACCATATATTTT. Encoded protein: CASRPNQGNPGNTIYF. This chain connects TRBV28 to TRBJ1-3; D may be TRBD1 (6 bases). V was trimmed by 6 bases and J by 2 bases, leaving 17 bases between them. This CDR3 contains 16 residues. The germline CDR1 and CDR2 sequences are MDHEN and SYDVKM.

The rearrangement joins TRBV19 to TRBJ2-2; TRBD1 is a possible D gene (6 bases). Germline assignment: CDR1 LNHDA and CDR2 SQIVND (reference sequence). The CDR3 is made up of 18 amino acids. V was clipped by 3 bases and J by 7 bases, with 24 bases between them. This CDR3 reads CASSILETGSALGGELFF. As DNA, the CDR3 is TGTGCCAGTAGTATCTTGGAGACAGGCTCGGCGCTCGGCGGGGAGCTGTTTTTT.

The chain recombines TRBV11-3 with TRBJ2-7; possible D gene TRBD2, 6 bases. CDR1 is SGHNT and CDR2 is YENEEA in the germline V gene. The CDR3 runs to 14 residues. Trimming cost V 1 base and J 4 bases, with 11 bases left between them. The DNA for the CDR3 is TGTGCCAGCAGCTTAGTTTCGGGGGTATACGAGCAGTACTTC. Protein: CASSLVSGVYEQYF.

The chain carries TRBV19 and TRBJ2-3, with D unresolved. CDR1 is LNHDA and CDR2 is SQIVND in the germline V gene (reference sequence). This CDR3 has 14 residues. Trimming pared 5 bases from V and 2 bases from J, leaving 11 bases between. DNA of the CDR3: TGTGCCAGTAGTTTGGGCAGCCCCACAGATACGCAGTATTTT. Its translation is CASSLGSPTDTQYF.

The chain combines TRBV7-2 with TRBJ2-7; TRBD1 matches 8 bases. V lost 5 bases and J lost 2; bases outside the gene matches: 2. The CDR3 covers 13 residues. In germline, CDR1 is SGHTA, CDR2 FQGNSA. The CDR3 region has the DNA TGTGCCAGCAGCGCGACAGGGGCCTACGAGCAGTACTTC. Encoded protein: CASSATGAYEQYF. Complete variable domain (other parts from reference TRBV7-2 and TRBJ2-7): GAGVSQSPSNKVTEKGKDVELRCDPISGHTALYWYRQSLGQGLEFLIYFQGNSAPDKSGLPSDRFSAERTGGSVSTLTIQRTQQEDSAVYLCASSATGAYEQYFGPGTRLTVT.